This TCR beta chain was sequenced in a study of blood T cell repertoires in COVID-19. Overall study context: Sample material is recorded as cDNA or gDNA derived from T cells, B-cell-depleted T cells, or PBMCs.

V shed 5 bases, J shed 4 bases, and the junction held 5 bases outside the gene matches. This CDR3 is built from 14 residues. Per the germline V gene, CDR1 is ENHRY and CDR2 is SYGVKD. Original handling: Counts of nucleated cells, estimated from reference gene primer amplification, were obtained. Assay used: immunoSEQ multiplex PCR; TCRdb lists only in-frame clones, some missing. The V and J calls and the clone size are those of that table, but D and trimming were determined from the DNA. The profile shows 30,000 to 40,000 clones, about 85% of them singletons. The sequenced sample consisted of peripheral blood. V gene TRBV10-3 combines with J gene TRBJ1-1, with TRBD1 matching over 9 bases. This clonotype was sampled from a woman aged 55-70 years with active COVID-19. This CDR3 is CAISRATGGTEAFF. The CDR3 region has the DNA TGTGCCATCAGTAGAGCGACAGGGGGCACTGAAGCTTTCTTT.